The sequence of this T cell receptor (beta chain) was determined in a study of blood T cell repertoires in COVID-19. Study-level background: COVID-19 samples from acute and convalescent phases originated in the United States, Italy and Spain. Sources were T cells, B-cell-depleted T cells, or PBMCs; the material itself was cDNA or gDNA.

The CDR3 is made up of 18 amino acids. The V end lost 5 bases, the J end lost 4 bases, and 26 bases lay between the germline ends. Germline-derived CDR1 and CDR2 are SGHAT and FQNNGV. How the authors handled the data: Estimates of nucleated cell counts were drawn from the amplification of reference gene primers. This table comes from immunoSEQ multiplex PCR, and its TCRdb copy is limited to in-frame clones, with some not included. The V and J calls and clone size come from that table; D and trimming were worked out from the DNA. This table holds about 160,000 clones, roughly 85% found once. Seattle enrolled patients during active infection and tracked them longitudinally.

The V call is TRBV11-2, the J call TRBJ1-2; the D is unclear. Material: peripheral blood. This receptor was taken from a woman aged 60-75 years with COVID-19, enrolled during active disease. CDR3 DNA: TGTGCCAGCAGCCTCCTATCGCGGGGTGCCTTTGGTGGCTATGGCTACACCTTC. It codes for CASSLLSRGAFGGYGYTF.